The 29 T cell receptor beta chains listed next were all sequenced from one sample in a study of T cell responses to AZD1222 COVID-19 vaccine. TCRdb's table, derived via immunoSEQ multiplex PCR, lists solely in-frame clones and lacks some. The table has roughly 150,000 clones, about 90% seen once. This specimen was peripheral blood, taken on day 0 of AZD1222 vaccination. These receptors came from an adult in good health.

In DNA form, the CDR3 reads TGTGCCAGCAGTGAGCGCGGGCCCACAAACACTGAAGCTTTCTTT. Translating it yields CASSERGPTNTEAFF. The chain links TRBV2 to TRBJ1-1; D not certain. V lost 3 bases to trimming and J lost 2 bases, with 13 bases between them. This CDR3 contains 15 residues. CDR1 is SNHLY, CDR2 FYNNEI, per germline.

CDR3 in DNA: TGCGCCAGCAGCCCGTTCGGGACGGTTAGTCCGACGAACACTGAAGCTTTCTTT. Its translation is CASSPFGTVSPTNTEAFF. The rearrangement links TRBV5-1 to TRBJ1-1; maybe TRBD1 (5 bases). V dropped 4 bases and J dropped 1 base, with 23 bases sitting between them. Germline V lookup: CDR1 SGHRS, CDR2 YFSETQ. This CDR3 has 18 amino acids.

The V call is TRBV9, the J call TRBJ1-5; D is undetermined. CDR1 is SGDLS, CDR2 YYNGEE, per germline. The CDR3 length is 13 residues. V was trimmed by 4 bases and J by 6 bases, leaving 11 bases between them. CDR3 nucleotides: TGTGCCAGCAGCCCCTCCCCAGGTCAGCCCCAGCATTTT. Translated: CASSPSPGQPQHF.

V and J are TRBV9 and TRBJ1-5, with D unclear. V was cut by 0 bases and J by 4 bases, with 11 bases left in between. Germline CDR1 reads SGDLS; CDR2 reads YYNGEE. The CDR3 has 15 amino acids. The CDR3 loop reads CASSVGKSWNQPQHF. Written as DNA, the CDR3 is TGTGCCAGCAGCGTAGGCAAAAGCTGGAATCAGCCCCAGCATTTT.

The chain links TRBV18 to TRBJ2-5; perhaps TRBD1 as D (6 bases). Between the trimmed V and J ends, which lost 3 bases and 0 bases, there was a span of 11 bases. CDR3 length: 15 residues. Germline values: CDR1 KGHSH, CDR2 LQKENI. DNA for the CDR3: TGTGCCAGCTCACCGGGAACAGGGAACCAAGAGACCCAGTACTTC. The encoded protein is CASSPGTGNQETQYF.

The genes are TRBV12-3 or TRBV12-4 and TRBJ1-1, with D possibly matching TRBD1 (6 bases). The CDR3 loop spans 13 amino acids. The V and J ends lost 10 bases and 2 bases respectively, with 14 bases between them. As DNA, the CDR3 is TGTGCCACCCGGGGCAGGGGAAACACTGAAGCTTTCTTT. The encoded protein is CATRGRGNTEAFF.

The chain joins TRBV5-1 to TRBJ2-3; D is ambiguous. V lost 4 bases and J 1 base, leaving 13 bases between the germline ends. The length of the CDR3 is 15 residues. Germline values: CDR1 SGHRS, CDR2 YFSETQ. In DNA form, the CDR3 reads TGCGCCAGCAGCCCGCTGGCGGAACGCACAGATACGCAGTATTTT. As protein: CASSPLAERTDTQYF.

The rearrangement joins TRBV27 to TRBJ1-1; possible D gene TRBD1, 5 bases. Trimming left V 6 bases short and J 1 base short, with 21 bases between. The CDR3 sequence is 17 residues long. CDR1 is MNHEY and CDR2 is SMNVEV in the germline V gene (reference sequence). DNA of the CDR3: TGTGCCAGCAGCTCGCGGGAAGGGCAGGGAAGGAACACTGAAGCTTTCTTT. Its protein product is CASSSREGQGRNTEAFF.

V gene TRBV15 combines with J gene TRBJ1-1; D not resolved. The CDR3 sequence is 13 residues long. The V and J ends lost 0 bases and 3 bases respectively, with 5 bases between them. Looked up from germline, CDR1 is LNHNV and CDR2 is YYDKDF (reference sequence). CDR3 amino acids: CATSRDSHTEAFF. The CDR3 DNA reads TGTGCCACCAGCAGAGATTCTCACACTGAAGCTTTCTTT. The full variable domain, with the rest looked up from reference TRBV15 and TRBJ1-1, is DAMVIQNPRYQVTQFGKPVTLSCSQTLNHNVMYWYQQKSSQAPKLLFHYYDKDFNNEADTPDNFQSRRPNTSFCFLDIRSPGLGDTAMYLCATSRDSHTEAFFGQGTRLTVV.

This chain connects TRBV12-3 or TRBV12-4 to TRBJ1-5; no reliable D call. The V gene lost 1 base and the J gene lost 3 bases, with 4 bases spanning the gap. The CDR3 extends over 13 amino acids. CDR3 protein: CASSLVYNQPQHF. CDR3 DNA sequence: TGTGCCAGCAGTTTAGTATACAATCAGCCCCAGCATTTT.

V usage is TRBV11-2 and J usage is TRBJ1-2, with unresolved D. V shed 5 bases and J shed 2 bases, with 15 bases lying between them. Germline CDR1 reads SGHAT; CDR2 reads FQNNGV. CDR3 size: 15 residues. The CDR3 here is CASSHARSGNYGYTF. In DNA form, the CDR3 reads TGTGCCAGCAGCCACGCCCGGTCGGGGAACTATGGCTACACCTTC. The variable domain in full, completed from reference TRBV11-2 and TRBJ1-2, reads EAGVAQSPRYKIIEKRQSVAFWCNPISGHATLYWYQQILGQGPKLLIQFQNNGVVDDSQLPKDRFSAERLKGVDSTLKIQPAKLEDSAVYLCASSHARSGNYGYTFGSGTRLTVV.

This chain uses TRBV30 with TRBJ1-5; D might be TRBD1 (5 bases). V was clipped by 8 bases and J by 7 bases, with 15 bases between them. The CDR3 sequence is 12 residues long. Germline V gene sequence: CDR1 GTSNPN, CDR2 SVGIG (reference sequence). As DNA, the CDR3 is TGTGCCCTAGCGGGAAGGGACCAGCCCCAGCATTTT. Amino acid sequence: CALAGRDQPQHF.

The rearrangement links TRBV4-3 to TRBJ2-2; 10 nucleotides line up with TRBD2. Germline lookup yields CDR1 LGHNA and CDR2 YSLEER. V trimming: 0 bases; J trimming: 4 bases; junction bases outside the gene matches: 5. The CDR3 sequence is 17 residues long. Here the CDR3 reads CASSQEASGGFTGELFF. CDR3 nucleotides: TGCGCCAGCAGCCAAGAGGCTAGCGGGGGATTCACCGGGGAGCTGTTTTTT.

This chain links TRBV6-5 with TRBJ1-3, with TRBD1 matching over 8 bases. Germline V gives CDR1 MNHEY, CDR2 SVGAGI. V was clipped by 6 bases and J by 5 bases; unmatched bases: 9. This CDR3 has 15 amino acids. The CDR3 loop reads CASRRTGIERNTIYF. CDR3 bases: TGTGCCAGCAGAAGGACAGGGATAGAGAGAAACACCATATATTTT.

This clone was detected only a few times. CDR3 in DNA: TGTGCCAGCAGTTTGGGACTTAGCAATCAGCCCCAGCATTTT. Translating gives CASSLGLSNQPQHF. J is TRBJ1-5 and V is TRBV27; possibly TRBD1 for D (5 bases). Trimming left V 3 bases short and J 0 bases short, with 6 bases between. The germline V gene has CDR1 MNHEY and CDR2 SMNVEV (reference sequence). The length of the CDR3 is 14 residues.

This clone appeared a single time. This chain joins TRBV5-1 and TRBJ1-2; D remains ambiguous. The CDR3 consists of 17 residues. V shed 2 bases and J shed 2 bases, with 19 bases lying between them. The germline gives CDR1 SGHRS, CDR2 YFSETQ. CDR3 residues: CASSLGLSGPTNYGYTF. The CDR3 DNA reads TGCGCCAGCAGCTTAGGCTTATCCGGACCCACGAACTATGGCTACACCTTC.

The chain couples TRBV19 to TRBJ1-5, with 8 bases that match TRBD1. Germline V gene lookup returns CDR1 LNHDA and CDR2 SQIVND (reference sequence). With V trimmed by 10 bases and J by 2 bases, 4 bases remained unmatched. The CDR3 runs 13 residues. CDR3 nucleotides: TGTGCCACCCGGGACAGGCGCAATCAGCCCCAGCATTTT. Amino acid sequence: CATRDRRNQPQHF.

The chain carries TRBV6-5 and TRBJ1-2; 8 bases are a match to TRBD1. Trimming took 7 bases from V and 2 from J; bases not matched to a gene: 3. Looked up from germline, CDR1 is MNHEY and CDR2 is SVGAGI. The CDR3 spans 13 residues. For the CDR3, the DNA is TGTGCCAGCAAACGGGACAGGAACTATGGCTACACCTTC. Encoded protein: CASKRDRNYGYTF.

The chain combines TRBV6-1 with TRBJ1-5, with unresolved D. V lost 5 bases to trimming and J lost 6 bases, with 8 bases between them. The CDR3 is 12 amino acids. Germline loops: CDR1 MNHNS, CDR2 SASEGT. This chain's CDR3 is CASSHRFQPQHF. CDR3 DNA sequence: TGTGCCAGCAGTCACCGGTTTCAGCCCCAGCATTTT.

The chain carries TRBV28 and TRBJ1-6; 9 bases map to TRBD1. CDR3 length equals 16 residues. V shed 5 bases and J 5 bases; nucleotides not matched to a gene: 7. Per the germline V gene, CDR1 is MDHEN and CDR2 is SYDVKM. Here the CDR3 reads CASSNPGQGNNSPLHF. The CDR3 DNA is TGTGCCAGCAGTAACCCTGGACAGGGGAATAATTCACCCCTCCACTTT.

This chain joins TRBV3-1 (or the pseudogene TRBV3-2) and TRBJ1-5; D uncertain. This CDR3 has 16 residues. The germline V gene encodes CDR1 LGHDT and CDR2 YNNKEL (reference sequence). Trimming pared 1 base from V and 1 base from J, leaving 11 bases between. The CDR3 loop reads CASSQASSGSNQPQHF. The CDR3 nucleotides read TGTGCCAGCAGCCAAGCATCGTCGGGGAGCAATCAGCCCCAGCATTTT.

The CDR3 reads CASSSQSTDTQYF. CDR3 nucleotide sequence: TGTGCCAGCAGCTCCCAGAGCACAGATACGCAGTATTTT. The rearrangement joins TRBV7-3 to TRBJ2-3; D ambiguous. The CDR3 has 13 residues. In germline, CDR1 is SGHTA, CDR2 FQGTGA. Trimming removed 4 bases from V and 0 bases from J, with 5 bases in between.

The V call is TRBV27, the J call TRBJ2-7; no firm D call. The CDR3 runs to 13 residues. CDR1 MNHEY and CDR2 SMNVEV come from the germline V gene (reference sequence). Trimming left V 6 bases short and J 0 bases short, with 9 bases between. CDR3 coding DNA: TGTGCCAGCAGAAGGCCAGGCTCCTACGAGCAGTACTTC. This gives the protein CASRRPGSYEQYF.

The chain joins TRBV5-1 to TRBJ1-3; D uncertain. Germline V gene data show CDR1 as SGHRS and CDR2 as YFSETQ. V gave up 6 bases and J gave up 2 bases, with 9 bases separating them. The CDR3 spans 13 residues. The CDR3 bases are TGCGCCAGCATGGCATCTCCTGGAAACACCATATATTTT. This translates into CASMASPGNTIYF.

J is TRBJ1-6 and V is TRBV11-2; D is uncertain. The CDR3 has 14 amino acids. Germline V gene sequence: CDR1 SGHAT, CDR2 FQNNGV. V was pared by 2 bases and J by 10 bases, with 12 bases between. CDR3 DNA: TGTGCCAGCAGCTTAACGGGGTTAAGGTCACCCCTCCACTTT. This codes for CASSLTGLRSPLHF.

This clone was observed once. The gene calls are TRBV29-1 and TRBJ2-7, with TRBD2 matching over 7 bases. Per germline, CDR1 SQVTM and CDR2 ANQGSEA. Germline trimming cut 4 bases from V and 4 bases from J; bases unmatched to any gene: 7. CDR3 length: 13 residues. The CDR3 DNA is TGCAGCGTTGGAAAAGCGGGAAATTACGAGCAGTACTTC. Its protein product is CSVGKAGNYEQYF.

The chain couples TRBV9 to TRBJ1-5, with D hard to call. The CDR3 has 14 amino acids. In germline, CDR1 is SGDLS, CDR2 YYNGEE. Trimming left V 0 bases short and J 5 bases short, with 9 bases between. CDR3 sequence: CASSVGSGYQPQHF. CDR3 nucleotide sequence: TGTGCCAGCAGCGTAGGGAGTGGATATCAGCCCCAGCATTTT.

This clone was recorded a few times. CDR3 nucleotides: TGTGCCAGCAGCCCTACCGCGGGAGGGCCATACGAGCAGTACTTC. Translated, it gives CASSPTAGGPYEQYF. V is TRBV7-9 and J is TRBJ2-7; 9 positions match TRBD2. Per the germline V gene, CDR1 is SEHNR and CDR2 is FQNEAQ (reference sequence). This CDR3 has 15 amino acids. V dropped 5 bases and J dropped 4; count of bases not matched to a gene: 9. Using reference TRBV7-9 and TRBJ2-7 for the parts outside the CDR3, the full variable domain is DTGVSQNPRHKITKRGQNVTFRCDPISEHNRLYWYRQTLGQGPEFLTYFQNEAQLEKSRLLSDRFSAERPKGSFSTLEIQRTEQGDSAMYLCASSPTAGGPYEQYFGPGTRLTVT.

This rearrangement joins TRBV2 to TRBJ1-1, with D unclear. V dropped 6 bases and J dropped 1 base, with 21 bases sitting between them. CDR3 length: 17 residues. The germline V gene has CDR1 SNHLY and CDR2 FYNNEI. CDR3 amino acids: CASRGTRDHTKNTEAFF. The CDR3 coding sequence is TGTGCCAGCAGGGGCACACGCGATCATACCAAGAACACTGAAGCTTTCTTT.